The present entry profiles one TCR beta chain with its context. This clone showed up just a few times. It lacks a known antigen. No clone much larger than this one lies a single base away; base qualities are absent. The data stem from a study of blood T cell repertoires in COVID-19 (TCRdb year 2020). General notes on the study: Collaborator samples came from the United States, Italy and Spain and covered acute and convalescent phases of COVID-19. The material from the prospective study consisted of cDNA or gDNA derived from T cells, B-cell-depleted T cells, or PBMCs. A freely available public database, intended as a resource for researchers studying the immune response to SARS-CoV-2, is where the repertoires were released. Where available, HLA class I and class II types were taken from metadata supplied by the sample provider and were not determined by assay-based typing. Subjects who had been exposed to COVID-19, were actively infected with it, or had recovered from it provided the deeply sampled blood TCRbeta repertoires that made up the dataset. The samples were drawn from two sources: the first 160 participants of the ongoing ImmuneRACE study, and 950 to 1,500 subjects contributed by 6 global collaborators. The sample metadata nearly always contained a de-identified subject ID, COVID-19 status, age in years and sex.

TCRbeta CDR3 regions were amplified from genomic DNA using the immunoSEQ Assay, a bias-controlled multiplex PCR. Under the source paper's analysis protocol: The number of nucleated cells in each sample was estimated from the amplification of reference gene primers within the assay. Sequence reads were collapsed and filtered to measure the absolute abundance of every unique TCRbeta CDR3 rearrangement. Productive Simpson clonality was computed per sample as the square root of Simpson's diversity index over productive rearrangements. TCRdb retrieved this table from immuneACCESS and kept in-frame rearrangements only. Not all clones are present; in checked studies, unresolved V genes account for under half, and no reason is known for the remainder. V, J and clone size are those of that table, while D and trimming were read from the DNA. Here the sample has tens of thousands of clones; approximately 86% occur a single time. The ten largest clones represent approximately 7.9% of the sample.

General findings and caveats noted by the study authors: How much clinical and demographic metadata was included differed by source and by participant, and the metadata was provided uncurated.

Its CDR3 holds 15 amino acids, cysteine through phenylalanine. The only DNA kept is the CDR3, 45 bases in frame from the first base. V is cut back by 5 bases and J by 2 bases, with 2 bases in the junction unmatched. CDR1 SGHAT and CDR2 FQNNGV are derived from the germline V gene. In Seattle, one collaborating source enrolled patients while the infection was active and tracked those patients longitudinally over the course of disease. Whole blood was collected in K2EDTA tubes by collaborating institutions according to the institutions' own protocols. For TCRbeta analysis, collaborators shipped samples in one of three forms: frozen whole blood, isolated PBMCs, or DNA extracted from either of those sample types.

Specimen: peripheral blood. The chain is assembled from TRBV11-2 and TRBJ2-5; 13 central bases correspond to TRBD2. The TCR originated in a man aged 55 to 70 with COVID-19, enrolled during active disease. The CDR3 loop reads CASSPGLAGQETQYF. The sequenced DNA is TGTGCCAGCAGCCCGGGACTAGCGGGACAAGAGACCCAGTACTTC.